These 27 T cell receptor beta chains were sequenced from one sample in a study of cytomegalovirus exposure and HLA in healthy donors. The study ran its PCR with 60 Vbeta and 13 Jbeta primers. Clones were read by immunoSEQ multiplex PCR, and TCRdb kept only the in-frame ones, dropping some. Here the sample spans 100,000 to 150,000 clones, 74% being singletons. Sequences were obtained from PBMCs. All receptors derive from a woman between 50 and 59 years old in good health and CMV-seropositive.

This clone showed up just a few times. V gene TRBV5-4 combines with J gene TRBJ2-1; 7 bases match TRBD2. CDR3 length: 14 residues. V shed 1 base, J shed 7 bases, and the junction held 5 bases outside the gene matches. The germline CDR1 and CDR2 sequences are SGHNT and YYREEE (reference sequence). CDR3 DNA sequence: TGTGCCAGCAGCTTGTCATCGGGGGGTAATGAGCAGTTCTTC. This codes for CASSLSSGGNEQFF.

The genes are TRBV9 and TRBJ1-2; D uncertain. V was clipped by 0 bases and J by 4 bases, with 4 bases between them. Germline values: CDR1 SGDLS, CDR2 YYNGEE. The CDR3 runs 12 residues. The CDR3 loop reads CASSVDSYGYTF. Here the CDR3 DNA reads TGTGCCAGCAGCGTAGACAGCTATGGCTACACCTTC.

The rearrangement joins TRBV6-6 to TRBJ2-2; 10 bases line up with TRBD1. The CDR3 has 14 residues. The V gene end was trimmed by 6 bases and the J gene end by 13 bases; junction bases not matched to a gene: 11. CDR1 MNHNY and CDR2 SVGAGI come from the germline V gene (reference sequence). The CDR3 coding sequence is TGTGCCAGCAGCTCGTCCCGGGACAGGGGAGGGCTGTTTTTT. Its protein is CASSSSRDRGGLFF.

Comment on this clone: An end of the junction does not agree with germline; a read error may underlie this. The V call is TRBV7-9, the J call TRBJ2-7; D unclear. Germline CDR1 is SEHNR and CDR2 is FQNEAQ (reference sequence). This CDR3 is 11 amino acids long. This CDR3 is CSSSQTYEQYF. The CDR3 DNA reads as TGTTCCAGCAGCCAAACCTACGAGCAGTACTTC. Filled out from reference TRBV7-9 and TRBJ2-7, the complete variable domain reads DTGVSQNPRHKITKRGQNVTFRCDPISEHNRLYWYRQTLGQGPEFLTYFQNEAQLEKSRLLSDRFSAERPKGSFSTLEIQRTEQGDSAMYLCSSSQTYEQYFGPGTRLTVT.

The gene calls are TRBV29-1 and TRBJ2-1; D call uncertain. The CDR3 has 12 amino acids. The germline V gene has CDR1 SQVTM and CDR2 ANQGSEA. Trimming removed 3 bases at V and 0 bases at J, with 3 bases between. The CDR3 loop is CSVDSSYNEQFF. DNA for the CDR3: TGCAGCGTTGATAGCTCCTACAATGAGCAGTTCTTC.

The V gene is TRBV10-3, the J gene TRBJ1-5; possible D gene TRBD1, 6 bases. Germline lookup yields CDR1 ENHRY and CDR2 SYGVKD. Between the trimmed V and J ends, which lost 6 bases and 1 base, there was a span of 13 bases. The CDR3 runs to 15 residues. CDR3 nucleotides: TGTGCCATCAGCGGACAGATTGGCAGCAATCAGCCCCAGCATTTT. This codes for CAISGQIGSNQPQHF.

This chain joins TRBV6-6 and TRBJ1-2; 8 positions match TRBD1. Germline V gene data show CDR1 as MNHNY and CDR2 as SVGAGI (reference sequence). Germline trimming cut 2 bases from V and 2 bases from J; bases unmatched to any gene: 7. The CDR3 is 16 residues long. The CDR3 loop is CASSYAGTGVNYGYTF. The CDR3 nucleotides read TGTGCCAGCAGTTACGCCGGGACAGGAGTGAACTATGGCTACACCTTC.

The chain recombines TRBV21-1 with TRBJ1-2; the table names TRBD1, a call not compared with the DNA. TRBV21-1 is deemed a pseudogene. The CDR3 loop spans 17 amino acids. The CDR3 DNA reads TGTGCCAGCAGCAAGCGGGACAGGAGGAAGCTAAACTATGGCTACACCTTC. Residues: CASSKRDRRKLNYGYTF.

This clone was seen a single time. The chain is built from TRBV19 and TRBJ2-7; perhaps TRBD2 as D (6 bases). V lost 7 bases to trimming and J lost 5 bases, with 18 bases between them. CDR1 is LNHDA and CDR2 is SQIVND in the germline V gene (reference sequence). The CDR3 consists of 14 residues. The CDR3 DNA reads TGTGCCAGTACGACGAGTTCGGGGGTTAACGAGCAGTACTTC. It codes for CASTTSSGVNEQYF.

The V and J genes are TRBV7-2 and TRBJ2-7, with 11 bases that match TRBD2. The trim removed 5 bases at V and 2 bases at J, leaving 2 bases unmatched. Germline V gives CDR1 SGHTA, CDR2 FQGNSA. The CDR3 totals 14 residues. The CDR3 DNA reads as TGTGCCAGCAGCGGGACTAGCGGCCCCTACGAGCAGTACTTC. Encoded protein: CASSGTSGPYEQYF.

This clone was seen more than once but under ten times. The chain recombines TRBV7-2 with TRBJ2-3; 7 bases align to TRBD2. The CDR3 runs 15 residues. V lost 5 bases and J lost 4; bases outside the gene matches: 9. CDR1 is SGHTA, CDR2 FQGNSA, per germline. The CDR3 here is CASSQQRGVADTQYF. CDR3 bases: TGTGCCAGCAGCCAACAGCGGGGTGTAGCAGATACGCAGTATTTT.

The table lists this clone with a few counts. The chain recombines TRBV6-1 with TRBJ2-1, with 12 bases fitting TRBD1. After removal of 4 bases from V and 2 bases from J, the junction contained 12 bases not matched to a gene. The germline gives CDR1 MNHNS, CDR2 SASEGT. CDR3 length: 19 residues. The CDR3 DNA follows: TGTGCCAGCAGTGCGGGACAGGGGGCAGGAGGGAGGACCTACAATGAGCAGTTCTTC. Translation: CASSAGQGAGGRTYNEQFF.

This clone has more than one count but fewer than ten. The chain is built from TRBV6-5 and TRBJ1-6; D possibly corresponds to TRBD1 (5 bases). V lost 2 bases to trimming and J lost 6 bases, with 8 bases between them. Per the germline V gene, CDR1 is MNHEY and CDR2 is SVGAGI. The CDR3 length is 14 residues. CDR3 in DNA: TGTGCCAGCAGTTACGACAGACTTAATTCACCCCTCCACTTT. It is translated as CASSYDRLNSPLHF.

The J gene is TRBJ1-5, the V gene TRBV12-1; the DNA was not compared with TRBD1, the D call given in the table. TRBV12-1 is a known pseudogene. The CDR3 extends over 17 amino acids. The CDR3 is CASSSGTGADSNQPQHF. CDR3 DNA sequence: TGTGCCAGCAGCTCAGGGACAGGGGCAGATAGCAATCAGCCCCAGCATTTT.

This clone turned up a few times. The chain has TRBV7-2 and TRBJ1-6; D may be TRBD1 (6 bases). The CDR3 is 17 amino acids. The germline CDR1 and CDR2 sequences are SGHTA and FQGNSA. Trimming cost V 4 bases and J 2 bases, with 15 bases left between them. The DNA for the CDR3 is TGTGCCAGCAGCTCCCGGGGGGGCTTCACCTATAATTCACCCCTCCACTTT. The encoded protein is CASSSRGGFTYNSPLHF.

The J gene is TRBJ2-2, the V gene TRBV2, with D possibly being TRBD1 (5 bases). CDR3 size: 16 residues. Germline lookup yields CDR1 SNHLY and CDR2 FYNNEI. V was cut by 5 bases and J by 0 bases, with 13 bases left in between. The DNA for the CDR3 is TGTGCCAGCAGTCTAAGGGGCGGAACGAACACCGGGGAGCTGTTTTTT. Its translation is CASSLRGGTNTGELFF.

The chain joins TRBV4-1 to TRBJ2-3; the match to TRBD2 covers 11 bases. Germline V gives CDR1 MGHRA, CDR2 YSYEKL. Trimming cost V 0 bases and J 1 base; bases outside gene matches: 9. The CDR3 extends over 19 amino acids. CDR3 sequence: CASSQDWVAGGPGTDTQYF. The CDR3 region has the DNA TGCGCCAGCAGCCAAGATTGGGTAGCGGGGGGGCCGGGCACAGATACGCAGTATTTT.

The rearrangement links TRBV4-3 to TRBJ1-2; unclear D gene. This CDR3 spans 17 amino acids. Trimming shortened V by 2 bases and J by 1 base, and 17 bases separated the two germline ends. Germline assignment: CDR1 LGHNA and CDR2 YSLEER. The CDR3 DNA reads TGCGCCAGCAGCCAAACTAATTCCCCCGGCATTAACTATGGCTACACCTTC. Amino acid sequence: CASSQTNSPGINYGYTF.

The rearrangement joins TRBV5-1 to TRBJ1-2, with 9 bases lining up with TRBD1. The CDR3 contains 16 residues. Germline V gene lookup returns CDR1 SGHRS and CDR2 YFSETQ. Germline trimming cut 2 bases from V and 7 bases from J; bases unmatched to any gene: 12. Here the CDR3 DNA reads TGCGCCAGCAGCTTCACAGGGGGCTCAAACTTAAGTGGCTACACCTTC. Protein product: CASSFTGGSNLSGYTF.

This CDR3 reads CASQQGNIQETQYF. The CDR3 DNA follows: TGTGCCAGCCAACAGGGAAACATACAAGAGACCCAGTACTTC. This chain uses TRBV2 with TRBJ2-5; a weak D match, TRBD1 (6 bases). Trimming pared 8 bases from V and 2 bases from J, leaving 15 bases between. The CDR3 has 14 residues. Germline V gene lookup returns CDR1 SNHLY and CDR2 FYNNEI.

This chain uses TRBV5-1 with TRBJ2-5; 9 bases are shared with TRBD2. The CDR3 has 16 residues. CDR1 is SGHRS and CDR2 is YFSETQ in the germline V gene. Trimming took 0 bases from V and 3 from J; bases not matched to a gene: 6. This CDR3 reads CASSLGLAGIKETQYF. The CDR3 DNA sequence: TGCGCCAGCAGCTTGGGGCTAGCGGGGATAAAAGAGACCCAGTACTTC. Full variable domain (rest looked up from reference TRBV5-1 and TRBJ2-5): KAGVTQTPRYLIKTRGQQVTLSCSPISGHRSVSWYQQTPGQGLQFLFEYFSETQRNKGNFPGRFSGRQFSNSRSEMNVSTLELGDSALYLCASSLGLAGIKETQYFGPGTRLLVL.

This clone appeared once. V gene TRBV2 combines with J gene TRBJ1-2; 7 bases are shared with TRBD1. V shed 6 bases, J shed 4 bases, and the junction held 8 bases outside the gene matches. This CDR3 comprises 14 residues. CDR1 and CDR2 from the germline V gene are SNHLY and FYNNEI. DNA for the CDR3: TGTGCCAGCAGCGTAACAGGGGCTGTCTATGGCTACACCTTC. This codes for CASSVTGAVYGYTF.

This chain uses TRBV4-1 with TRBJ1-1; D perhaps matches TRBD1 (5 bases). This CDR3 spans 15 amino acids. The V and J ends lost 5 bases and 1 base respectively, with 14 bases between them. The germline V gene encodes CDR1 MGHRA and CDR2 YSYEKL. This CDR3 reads CASSVPGLANTEAFF. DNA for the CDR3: TGCGCCAGCAGCGTACCGGGACTGGCGAACACTGAAGCTTTCTTT.

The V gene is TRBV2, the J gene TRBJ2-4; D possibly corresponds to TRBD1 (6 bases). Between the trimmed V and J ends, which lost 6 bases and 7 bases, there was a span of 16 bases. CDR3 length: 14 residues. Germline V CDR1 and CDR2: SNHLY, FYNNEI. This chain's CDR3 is CASSRDTQTNIQYF. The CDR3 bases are TGTGCCAGCAGCCGGGACACGCAAACCAACATTCAGTACTTC.

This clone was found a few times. The CDR3 spells CASSPRGGVFHEKLFF. CDR3 DNA sequence: TGTGCCAGCAGCCCTCGGGGGGGGGTCTTTCATGAAAAACTGTTTTTT. V and J are TRBV11-2 and TRBJ1-4; maybe TRBD1 (5 bases). Germline loops: CDR1 SGHAT, CDR2 FQNNGV. Trimming cost V 5 bases and J 6 bases, with 19 bases left between them. The CDR3 contains 16 residues.

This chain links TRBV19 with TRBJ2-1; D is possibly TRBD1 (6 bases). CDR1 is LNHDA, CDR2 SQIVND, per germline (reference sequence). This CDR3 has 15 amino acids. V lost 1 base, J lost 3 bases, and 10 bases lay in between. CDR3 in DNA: TGTGCCAGTAGTATAGCGGCAGGGGTCTACAATGAGCAGTTCTTC. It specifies CASSIAAGVYNEQFF.

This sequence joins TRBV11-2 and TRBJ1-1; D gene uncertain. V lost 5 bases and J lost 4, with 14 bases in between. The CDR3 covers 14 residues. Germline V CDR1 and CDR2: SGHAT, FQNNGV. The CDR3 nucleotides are TGTGCCAGCAGCCCGTCCCTGTCTCGCACTGAAGCTTTCTTT. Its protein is CASSPSLSRTEAFF.